One TCR beta chain is described in this entry. No antigen is known for it. No much larger clone is present one base from it, and per-base qualities are unavailable. Genomic DNA served as template for TCR beta VDJ combination and CDR3 sequence profiling. TCR repertoire sequencing was run on an Illumina HiSeq 2000. Regarding the original processing steps: TRBV/TRBJ rearrangement plots, CDR3 size and DJ length profiles, and Simpson's diversity index were used to assess repertoires. The most abundant DNA sequence in the deep sequencing data was defined as the immunodominant clone. CDR3 amino acid sequences were screened for sharing across subjects and compared with published repertoires and the VDJdb database. The public reads were reprocessed in TCRdb via fastp at Q25 and MiXCR, keeping in-frame beta chains. Each CDR3 protein appears once, grouped with its most common genes and DNA. The V and J calls and clone size come from TCRdb's table, not from the authors' own analysis. The sample yields approximately 300,000 distinct CDR3 sequences; roughly 59% were counted once. 1.3% of the sample is held by the ten biggest clonotypes.

The data originate from a study of CD8+CD57+ T cells in acquired aplastic anemia (dated by TCRdb to about 2018). About the investigation overall: DNA extracted from sorted CD4+ and CD8+ cells had a mean of approximately 3 ug, with a range of about 0.18 to 27.4 ug. A CD8+CD57+ expansion meant a frequency higher than the mean frequency seen in healthy subjects. What the research found in general, with its limitations: CD8+ Simpson's diversity did not differ significantly between patients and healthy controls (P=0.060). Around 31 CD8+ CDR3 sequences were shared between patients and controls but appeared highly expressed in patients and within their immunodominant clones.

The patients picked for sequencing were ones in whom flow cytometry had shown an expansion of CD8+CD57+ cells. Every patient had a diagnosis of severe acquired aplastic anemia based on International Study of Aplastic Anemia and Agranulocytosis and Camitta criteria. At the time blood was sampled, none of the patients had received any therapy. In this study, sorted CD4+ and CD8+ T cells from the blood of healthy subjects and of severe aplastic anemia patients had their TCR repertoires deep-sequenced. In the USA, patient enrollment took place under clinicaltrials.gov protocols 00001620, 01623167, 00001397, 00071045, 00081523 and 00961064. Ficoll-Paque density gradient centrifugation was used to isolate peripheral blood mononuclear cells. Before DNA was extracted, CD4+ and CD8+ T cells were sorted using either FACS or magnetic beads. The source of this sequence is a human donor with aplastic anemia. The sample consisted of sorted CD4+, CD8+, or CD8+CD57+ T cells (not recorded which) from PBMCs.

The nucleotides read TGTGCCAGCAGGAAGGGTGGAAGCTCCTACGAGCAGTACTTC. This yields the protein CASRKGGSSYEQYF. The rearranged chain carries TRBV7-2 and TRBJ2-7, with the D segment identity uncertain. Including the terminal cysteine and phenylalanine, the CDR3 comprises 14 residues. Only the CDR3 region is kept as DNA, spanning 42 bases read in frame from base 1. V sheds 6 bases and J sheds 0 bases, leaving 12 bases between their ends. CDR1 and CDR2, looked up from the germline V gene, are SGHTA and FQGNSA.